This T cell receptor (beta chain) was captured in a study of cytomegalovirus exposure and HLA in healthy donors listed by TCRdb under 2017. About the investigation overall: An earlier analysis of a few hundred of the donors reported about 260 Gb of sequence data and around 110 million unique TCR beta sequences obtained from 180 million or so T cells. An earlier analysis of nearly 600 of the donors applied high-throughput TCR beta sequencing to assess whether each TCR beta V gene segment acted as functional or pseudogenic. Every discovery cohort repertoire had been produced on one sequencing platform. Of the roughly 400 genotyped donors, approximately 83% fell in the genetic ancestry cluster associated with self-reported Caucasian donors. In a later genetic analysis, genome-wide SNP genotypes for about 60% of the 666 donors were used, and that subset was treated as a discovery cohort. In the later analysis, no new phenotypic data were used to find candidate immune exposures; instead, reliance was placed on TCR beta sequences and their occurrence across donors. Alongside the repertoire data, information on donor age, sex, ethnicity and CMV serostatus was compiled. On average, about 200,000 unique TCR beta nucleotide sequences were sequenced per donor among about 400 genotyped donors of the cohort, with roughly 18% of those sequences being non-productive. A later analysis re-analyzed previously published TCR beta repertoires from approximately 700 donors and added high-resolution HLA genotyping to study TCR occurrence patterns. The study aimed to test whether cataloging public T cell receptors could reveal signatures of past pathogen exposure. A handful of DR-DQ haplotypes were handled as single units for association and clustering because linkage in the cohort was strong. HLA typing covered class I and class II loci at four-digit resolution. To predict cytomegalovirus infection status, the study combined high-throughput TCR immunosequencing, statistical association of individual TCRs with disease status, and machine learning. Approximately 300 gigabases of sequencing data and roughly 81 million unique TCR sequences made up an early release that covered several hundred HLA-typed donors. Along with the approximately 700-subject first cohort, a separate validation cohort of 120 different subjects was used. Using immunosequencing, the study profiled T cell repertoires from roughly 650 subjects and related those repertoires to cytomegalovirus serostatus. The number of typed donors differed by locus: about 620-640 for A, B, C, DRB1 and DQB1; 500 to 550 for DQA1; 606 for DPA1; and around 470 for DPB1. General findings and caveats noted by the study authors: In a later analysis, most CMV-associated TCR beta chains were found to appear HLA-restricted, with HLA associations seemingly driven largely by CMV exposure. An association between a missense DCLRE1C variant and V-gene and J-gene trimming of TCR beta chains was found in a later genetic analysis and replicated in an independent cohort. A later analysis associated roughly 17,000 TCR beta sequences with specific HLA alleles at a false discovery rate of 0.05. According to a later analysis, parvovirus B19, influenza, CMV and Epstein-Barr virus appeared linked to several top co-occurrence clusters. For the cohort, immune exposure information was limited to CMV serostatus. In a later analysis, the rate of TCR association differed among HLA loci, with DRB1 alleles having the most associated TCRs and HLA-C alleles having the fewest. Most TCR sequences were seen in very few donors, while some public TCRs were found in many individuals. This cohort had only TCR beta chains sequenced, and the lack of alpha or paired-chain data limited which features could be detected. Broadly in line with IMGT annotations, most TCR beta V segments showed up in productive rearrangements about 90% or about 30% of the time in an earlier analysis of some 590 of the donors. Because the 87-base-pair reads could not distinguish some IMGT-functional V segments, including TRBV6-2 and TRBV6-3, those segments were excluded. In vitro tests confirmed that a few of the cytomegalovirus-associated TCR beta chains recognize cytomegalovirus antigens. A total of 164 TCR beta chains were listed by the study as associated with cytomegalovirus. About 15 rarely observed V segments, including chromosome 9 orphons, were excluded from the earlier analysis of approximately 600 of the donors because counts were too low. A further reported finding was that TCR beta sequences accurately predicted the HLA-A and HLA-B alleles for most subjects in the first cohort. Because HLA typing was missing for some donors at each locus, association tests included only the typed subset. A group of highly shared sequence variants was considered likely to be a technical artifact of the sequencing pipeline. According to the authors, the approach could potentially be generalized to other disease states and immunological phenotypes. When HLA alleles, especially DR and DQ, strongly co-occurred, TCR associations were difficult to assign to individual alleles. In a later analysis, HLA-associated TCR beta chains were found to be more clonally expanded and to have lower generation probabilities than equally common non-associated chains. According to a later genetic analysis, donors in an Asian-associated ancestry cluster had fewer N-insertions in productive TCRs than the approximately 650-donor mean. The classifier was reported to diagnose cytomegalovirus status with high specificity and sensitivity in both the original and validation cohorts. Sequencing depth was assumed to be roughly uniform across donors in the presence/absence analyses, though that assumption may not hold. Linkage disequilibrium might explain the correlated functional status among segregating V segments, but an unknown experimental factor could not be ruled out.

As concerns this clone: The clone's antigen remains unknown. No clone much larger than this one lies a single base away; base qualities are absent.

V is pruned by 6 bases and J by 5 bases, leaving 7 bases of the junction without a gene match. The CDR3 contains 14 residues, cysteine and phenylalanine counted. Only CDR3 DNA remains: 42 bases, in frame from the first base. From a lookup of the germline V gene (reference sequence), CDR1 and CDR2 are SEHNR and FQNEAQ. The protocol used for the library was the immunoSEQ multiplex PCR assay. The multiplex PCR relied on a mix of 60 forward primers for TCR Vbeta segments and 13 reverse primers for TCR Jbeta segments. Amplification of the CDR3 region of rearranged TCR beta genes was performed with a multiplex PCR assay on genomic DNA. The Illumina HiSeq System was used to sequence the amplified TCR beta libraries as 87-base-pair reads. In the authors' own workflow: Across the roughly 670 repertoires, a later analysis counted 80 million or so unique TCR beta chains, some 11 million of which were shared by at least two donors. Raw reads were error-corrected and collapsed into unique sequences by a nearest-neighbor algorithm in which closely related sequences were merged to remove PCR and sequencing errors. To assign V, D and J gene segments, CDR3 sequences were aligned to IMGT reference sequences. For a sequence to be retained, a match of at least six nucleotides to both a V gene segment and a J gene segment was required. A rearrangement counted as productive if the CDR3 had no stop codons and remained in frame with V and J, and every other rearrangement counted as non-productive. CDR3 was defined by IMGT convention, running from the second conserved V-encoded cysteine to the conserved J-encoded phenylalanine. The earlier analysis of a few hundred of the donors excluded sequences that lacked an unambiguous match to a single V gene segment. In an earlier analysis of roughly 600 of the donors, a V segment was called functional when productive rearrangements were above 56.7%, and segregating when the standard deviation between donors exceeded 5%. To diagnose cytomegalovirus status from the catalog of TCR beta chain sequences, a statistical classification framework was built. In a later analysis, V and J genes were assigned by comparing TCR nucleotide sequences against IMGT/GENE-DB human TR gene sequences. A later analysis assigned CDR3 sequences and most-parsimonious VDJ recombination scenarios with the TCRdist pipeline. In a later analysis, every TCR beta chain was defined by the combination of its CDR3 amino acid sequence and its V-gene family, and reads without a unique V-gene family were dropped. A later analysis removed 450 to 600 highly shared, low-generation-probability nucleotide sequences to deal with suspected cross-contamination and a sequencing artifact. In a later analysis, a clonal expansion index for each public chain was calculated from normalized within-repertoire ranks of inferred template counts. A later analysis computed generation probabilities with a VDJ recombination model fitted to out-of-frame rearrangements, and checked the results against IGoR. A later analysis scored TCR-TCR, TCR-HLA and TCR-CMV co-occurrence with hypergeometric tests, applying a repertoire-size bias correction to TCR pairs. A later analysis estimated false discovery rates by permuting HLA or CMV assignments 20 times. In a later analysis, co-occurring TCRs were grouped with DBSCAN, and TCRdist sequence similarity was added when clustering was performed within HLA-allele-positive subsets. For co-occurrence clustering, repertoires with fewer than 30,000 or more than 120,000 public chains were excluded, along with four to six repertoires with anomalous nucleotide sharing. TCRdb carries this immuneACCESS record with in-frame sequences only. Its versions omit some clonotypes, under half of them owing to an unresolved V gene in the studies checked, with the rest unexplained. That table furnishes V, J and clone size, whereas the DNA furnished D and trimming. Within this sample are around 150,000 clones, with roughly four fifths of them counted one time only. Roughly 4% of the sample is taken by the ten largest.

The cohort was made up of 650 to 700 healthy bone marrow donors. At the time of sampling, all cohort members were nominally healthy, though unrecorded immune exposures were likely present. The donor was CMV seropositive and was included in the group of almost 300 seropositive cohort members. Every donor gave a peripheral blood sample, and the peripheral blood mononuclear cells from that sample were used for TCR beta sequencing. Genomic DNA was extracted from the blood cell samples with the Qiagen DNeasy Blood Extraction Kit. This TCR was recovered from a man in his fifties in good health and CMV-seropositive. This chain is built from TRBV7-9 and TRBJ2-5, with 9 bases in between that match TRBD1. Sequenced: PBMCs. The CDR3 amino acid sequence is: CASSGTGSSETQYF. The nucleotides are TGTGCCAGCAGTGGGACAGGGTCTTCGGAGACCCAGTACTTC.